These 23 T cell receptor beta chains share one sample of origin, sequenced in a study of T-cell memory formation after mild COVID-19. TCRdb used MiXCR to reprocess the 5' RACE reads, holding one entry per CDR3 protein. The sample lists roughly 130,000 distinct CDR3 sequences, about a sixth seen once, with approximately 15% in the top ten. Material for sequencing was PBMCs or a T cell subset sorted from them (not recorded which). The receptor set was obtained from an adult woman who had mild COVID-19 (a few samples of this study predate the infection). Cell type and time point are not known.

This clonotype was observed a handful of times. The DNA of the CDR3 is TGTGCCAGCAGTGGCCGGGACAGGGGGACGTACGAGCAGTACTTC. It specifies CASSGRDRGTYEQYF. The chain uses TRBV2 and TRBJ2-7, with TRBD1 matching 11 bases. The CDR3 contains 15 residues. Germline CDR1 and CDR2: SNHLY and FYNNEI. V was pared by 4 bases and J by 4 bases, with 6 bases of the junction left unmatched.

There are a few counts of this clonotype. CDR3 residues: CASSLTRTGTNYGYTF. CDR3 coding DNA: TGTGCCAGCAGTTTAACGCGGACAGGGACTAACTATGGCTACACCTTC. The gene calls are TRBV12-3 or TRBV12-4 and TRBJ1-2; TRBD1 matches at 8 bases. With V trimmed by 2 bases and J by 0 bases, 5 bases remained unmatched. CDR3 size: 16 residues.

The J gene is TRBJ2-7, the V gene TRBV20-1; 10 positions agree with TRBD2. Germline CDR1 and CDR2: DFQATT and SNEGSKA (reference sequence). V gave up 5 bases and J gave up 2 bases; unmatched junction bases: 9. This CDR3 has 15 residues. The CDR3, as DNA: TGCAGTGCTTGTAATCTACTAGCGGGGACCTACGAGCAGTACTTC. Protein product: CSACNLLAGTYEQYF.

V gene TRBV5-5 combines with J gene TRBJ1-1; D ambiguous. Looked up from germline, CDR1 is SGHKS and CDR2 is YYEKEE (reference sequence). V dropped 5 bases and J dropped 0 bases, with 14 bases sitting between them. There are 15 residues in the CDR3. The CDR3 loop reads CASRLEPSVNTEAFF. CDR3 nucleotides: TGTGCCAGCAGACTTGAGCCATCAGTGAACACTGAAGCTTTCTTT.

There are a few counts of this clonotype. CDR3 protein: CATSRGLGISVDTQYF. CDR3 in DNA: TGTGCCACCAGCAGAGGTCTAGGAATTTCGGTAGATACGCAGTATTTT. This chain uses TRBV15 with TRBJ2-3; D call uncertain. The CDR3 covers 16 residues. Trimming left V 1 base short and J 5 bases short, with 16 bases between. The V gene's germline CDR1 is LNHNV and CDR2 YYDKDF (reference sequence).

This clonotype turned up a few times. The chain carries TRBV5-1 and TRBJ2-2; TRBD2 matches 12 bases. The CDR3 totals 16 residues. Looked up from germline, CDR1 is SGHRS and CDR2 is YFSETQ. J was trimmed by 6 bases and V by 0 bases; bases with no gene match: 3. The CDR3 sequence is CASSLGLAGVSGELFF. CDR3 nucleotide sequence: TGCGCCAGCAGCTTGGGACTAGCGGGAGTGTCCGGGGAGCTGTTTTTT.

This chain joins TRBV29-1 and TRBJ2-3; D tentatively fits TRBD1 or TRBD2 (7 bases each). Germline loops: CDR1 SQVTM, CDR2 ANQGSEA. The CDR3 is 13 residues long. The germline V and J ends were trimmed by 3 bases and 4 bases, with 11 bases remaining between them. The DNA for the CDR3 is TGCAGCGTTGACAGGGGGGGGGCAGATACGCAGTATTTT. Protein sequence: CSVDRGGADTQYF.

There are a few counts of this clonotype. The chain uses TRBV4-2 and TRBJ2-3, with TRBD2 identical over 11 bases. V shed 4 bases, J shed 2 bases, and the junction held 5 bases outside the gene matches. This CDR3 is 16 amino acids long. Germline values: CDR1 LGHNA, CDR2 YNFKEQ. CDR3 region: CASSPPGLADTDTQYF. CDR3 DNA sequence: TGTGCCAGCAGCCCTCCGGGACTAGCGGACACAGATACGCAGTATTTT.

This clonotype was detected only a few times. The chain joins TRBV12-3 or TRBV12-4 to TRBJ2-7; D is possibly TRBD1 (5 bases). The CDR3 sequence is 12 residues long. Trimming removed 8 bases at V and 2 bases at J, with 10 bases between. CDR3 amino acids: CASRRETYEQYF. In DNA form, the CDR3 reads TGTGCCAGCCGCAGGGAAACCTACGAGCAGTACTTC.

This sequence joins TRBV10-3 and TRBJ2-7, with D tentatively TRBD1 (5 bases). Germline lookup yields CDR1 ENHRY and CDR2 SYGVKD. The CDR3 loop spans 14 amino acids. Between the trimmed V and J ends, which lost 3 bases and 2 bases, there was a span of 11 bases. CDR3 region: CAISDRDPTYEQYF. CDR3 in DNA: TGTGCCATCAGTGACAGGGATCCGACCTACGAGCAGTACTTC.

V and J are TRBV5-1 and TRBJ1-4, with TRBD1 matching 8 bases. Germline V CDR1 and CDR2: SGHRS, YFSETQ. This CDR3 has 14 residues. Trimming removed 7 bases from V and 5 bases from J; junction bases left unmatched: 7. This chain's CDR3 is CASGTGAGNEKLFF. The CDR3, as DNA: TGCGCCAGCGGGACAGGCGCAGGGAATGAAAAACTGTTTTTT.

This clonotype showed up just a few times. This chain links TRBV6-5 with TRBJ1-6; TRBD1 is a possible D gene (6 bases). V was shortened by 3 bases and J by 6 bases, with 12 bases between the two germline ends. The CDR3 covers 15 residues. The germline CDR1 and CDR2 sequences are MNHEY and SVGAGI. The CDR3 nucleotides read TGTGCCAGCAGTTATATCGTCAGGGGTAATTCACCCCTCCACTTT. Translating gives CASSYIVRGNSPLHF.

This clonotype was counted a few times. DNA of the CDR3: TGTGCCACCAGTGTTAGCGGGAGTGGCCATGAGCAGTTCTTC. Its protein is CATSVSGSGHEQFF. The V gene is TRBV24-1, the J gene TRBJ2-1; 9 nucleotides align to TRBD2. The CDR3 loop spans 14 amino acids. Germline-derived CDR1 and CDR2 are KGHDR and SFDVKD. With 5 bases clipped from V and 8 bases from J, the junction kept 6 bases outside the gene matches.

This chain links TRBV29-1 with TRBJ1-1; 8 bases are a match to TRBD1. This CDR3 region has 12 residues. Germline V gene data show CDR1 as SQVTM and CDR2 as ANQGSEA. With V trimmed by 5 bases and J by 8 bases, 7 bases remained unmatched. The CDR3 protein is CSVYPTGAEAFF. Written as DNA, the CDR3 is TGCAGCGTTTATCCGACAGGGGCCGAAGCTTTCTTT. Drawing the rest from reference TRBV29-1 and TRBJ1-1, the complete variable domain is SAVISQKPSRDICQRGTSLTIQCQVDSQVTMMFWYRQQPGQSLTLIATANQGSEATYESGFVIDKFPISRPNLTFSTLTVSNMSPEDSSIYLCSVYPTGAEAFFGQGTRLTVV.

This clonotype was seen many times. This sequence joins TRBV7-6 and TRBJ1-4; 9 bases are shared with TRBD1. CDR3 size: 16 residues. The germline CDR1 and CDR2 sequences are SGHVS and FNYEAQ. V shed 1 base, J shed 7 bases, and the junction held 7 bases outside the gene matches. CDR3 sequence: CASSLGVQGAREKLFF. CDR3 DNA sequence: TGTGCCAGCAGCTTAGGGGTACAGGGGGCGCGTGAAAAACTGTTTTTT.

This rearrangement joins TRBV12-3 or TRBV12-4 to TRBJ2-1; possible D gene TRBD1, 5 bases. V shed 3 bases and J shed 4 bases, with 7 bases lying between them. This CDR3 has 13 amino acids. The CDR3 DNA reads TGTGCCAGCAGTTTTAGGGGATACAATGAGCAGTTCTTC. Encoded protein: CASSFRGYNEQFF.

V and J are TRBV6-5 and TRBJ1-1; D ambiguous. The V end was cut by 0 bases, the J end by 0 bases, with 11 bases between. The CDR3 sequence is 16 residues long. The germline V gene encodes CDR1 MNHEY and CDR2 SVGAGI. The CDR3: CASSYSGYGVNTEAFF. In nucleotides, the CDR3 is TGTGCCAGCAGTTACTCGGGGTACGGAGTGAACACTGAAGCTTTCTTT.

This clonotype was seen only a few times. This rearrangement joins TRBV7-8 to TRBJ1-5; tentatively, D is TRBD1 (5 bases). The CDR3 is 15 amino acids. Germline assignment: CDR1 SGHVS and CDR2 FQNEAQ. Trimming took 5 bases from V and 0 from J, leaving 11 bases between them. CDR3 residues: CASSRMTVSNQPQHF. The DNA for the CDR3 is TGTGCCAGCAGCCGAATGACAGTTAGCAATCAGCCCCAGCATTTT.

The chain employs TRBV24-1 and TRBJ2-3; either TRBD1 or TRBD2 may supply D (5 bases each). The CDR3 extends over 13 amino acids. Per the germline V gene, CDR1 is KGHDR and CDR2 is SFDVKD. Trimming removed 5 bases from V and 2 bases from J, with 7 bases in between. The CDR3 protein is CATSVGTTDTQYF. CDR3 bases: TGTGCCACCAGTGTCGGGACCACAGATACGCAGTATTTT.

This clonotype was found a few times. The V call is TRBV5-1, the J call TRBJ2-7; D is possibly TRBD1 or TRBD2 (6 bases each). Trimming shortened V by 4 bases and J by 5 bases, and 22 bases separated the two germline ends. From germline, CDR1 is SGHRS and CDR2 YFSETQ. The CDR3 loop spans 16 amino acids. The CDR3 nucleotides read TGCGCCAGCAGCCCGGTGGTACCTCTCGGGGGCCACGAGCAGTACTTC. Protein sequence: CASSPVVPLGGHEQYF. Filled out from reference TRBV5-1 and TRBJ2-7, the complete variable domain reads KAGVTQTPRYLIKTRGQQVTLSCSPISGHRSVSWYQQTPGQGLQFLFEYFSETQRNKGNFPGRFSGRQFSNSRSEMNVSTLELGDSALYLCASSPVVPLGGHEQYFGPGTRLTVT.

The chain joins TRBV7-8 to TRBJ2-5; 10 bases line up with TRBD2. CDR3 length: 14 residues. V shed 8 bases and J 7 bases; nucleotides not matched to a gene: 10. From germline, CDR1 is SGHVS and CDR2 FQNEAQ. Here the CDR3 reads CASSSGGDARTQYF. In DNA form, the CDR3 reads TGTGCCAGCTCTAGCGGGGGAGATGCGAGGACCCAGTACTTC.

V is TRBV24-1 and J is TRBJ2-1; D gene unclear. V gave up 4 bases and J gave up 9 bases, with 9 bases separating them. Germline CDR1 is KGHDR and CDR2 is SFDVKD. This CDR3 comprises 12 residues. CDR3 amino acids: CATSDPVREQFF. The CDR3 DNA is TGTGCCACCAGTGACCCCGTCCGTGAGCAGTTCTTC.

The chain employs TRBV5-1 and TRBJ2-2, with D tentatively TRBD2 (5 bases). Germline loops: CDR1 SGHRS, CDR2 YFSETQ. This CDR3 contains 16 residues. Deletions cut 0 bases from V and 2 bases from J, with 11 bases between. CDR3 region: CASSLVSGINTGELFF. For the CDR3, the DNA is TGCGCCAGCAGCTTGGTTTCGGGGATTAACACCGGGGAGCTGTTTTTT.